The clone carrying this T cell receptor (beta chain) was found a few times. The antigen remains undetermined. The 5'RACE template-switching step produced TCR cDNA and added a universal primer site and UMIs. TCRdb processed the 5' RACE reads anew with MiXCR; each CDR3 protein has one entry. The data contain some 350,000 distinct CDR3 sequences, roughly 4.3% of them seen just once; the ten biggest clones take up approximately 23%. Germline V gene lookup returns CDR1 SNHLY and CDR2 FYNNEI. The CDR3 consists of 11 residues. V lost 4 bases and J lost 10, with 11 bases in between. This specimen belongs to a study of T cells after yellow fever vaccination. Notes on the study in general: Highly abundant clonotypes carried over from the bulk population could end up in FACS-sorted repertoires as contaminants. Most primary-vaccination clones recurred post-booster (more than 95% CD4, over 70% CD8). Secondary responses were weaker yet peaked faster, day 5 versus 15.

The receptor's source is a young man who received the YFV17D yellow fever vaccine. The chain uses TRBV2 and TRBJ2-7, with D possibly being TRBD2 (5 bases). The input for sequencing was PBMCs, taken 5 days after the yellow fever booster vaccination. The CDR3 loop is CASSVLAFQYV. As DNA, the CDR3 is TGTGCCAGCAGTGTGCTAGCCTTTCAGTACGTC.